The TCR beta chain described here comes from a study of blood T cell repertoires in COVID-19. Overall study context: The United States, Italy and Spain supplied acute and convalescent COVID-19 samples.

Germline loops: CDR1 LNHDA, CDR2 SQIVND (reference sequence). The CDR3 totals 14 residues. Trimming pared 7 bases from V and 4 bases from J, leaving 13 bases between. Using immunoSEQ multiplex PCR, the repertoire was profiled, and TCRdb retains in-frame clones only, with some absent. The table includes about 140,000 clones, 88% detected once. The sequence derives from a woman aged 45-65 years with acute or convalescent COVID-19. The chain has TRBV19 and TRBJ1-4; D is perhaps TRBD1 (5 bases). The sequenced material came from peripheral blood. CDR3 coding DNA: TGTGCCAGTAAGGGAGGGGCAAGTAATGAAAAACTGTTTTTT. The encoded protein is CASKGGASNEKLFF.